The 19 T cell receptor beta chains in this list originate from one sample, sequenced in a study of T-cell memory formation after mild COVID-19 (dated by TCRdb to 2020 to 2022). The library was produced with 5' RACE. Instrument used: Illumina NovaSeq 6000. TCRdb cleaned the public reads at Q25 with fastp, built clones with MiXCR and kept in-frame beta chains. Each record represents a unique CDR3 protein, reported with the most common genes and DNA among its rows. The sample includes 450,000 or so distinct CDR3 sequences, with approximately 25% observed a single time. Together, the top ten hold roughly an eighth of the sample. Source material: PBMCs or a T cell subset sorted from them (not recorded which). These receptors came from an adult woman who had mild COVID-19 (a few samples of this study predate the infection). The sample titles of this study are shuffled in the database, so cell type and time point are left out; the donor was told from shared clones.

J is TRBJ1-1 and V is TRBV7-2; the D gene is possibly TRBD1 (5 bases). Germline-derived CDR1 and CDR2 are SGHTA and FQGNSA. The CDR3 spans 16 residues. V was shortened by 6 bases and J by 1 base, with 18 bases between the two germline ends. The CDR3 nucleotides read TGTGCCAGCAGTCCCCCGGGGGTGGTGTCGAACACTGAAGCTTTCTTT. Translation: CASSPPGVVSNTEAFF. The complete variable domain, with remaining parts taken from reference TRBV7-2 and TRBJ1-1, reads GAGVSQSPSNKVTEKGKDVELRCDPISGHTALYWYRQSLGQGLEFLIYFQGNSAPDKSGLPSDRFSAERTGGSVSTLTIQRTQQEDSAVYLCASSPPGVVSNTEAFFGQGTRLTVV.

This clonotype has only a few counts. The J gene is TRBJ1-3, the V gene TRBV19; D is uncertain. Trimming left V 5 bases short and J 0 bases short, with 11 bases between. Germline lookup yields CDR1 LNHDA and CDR2 SQIVND (reference sequence). The CDR3 totals 15 residues. CDR3 sequence: CASSRGYSSGNTIYF. The CDR3 region has the DNA TGTGCCAGTAGTCGCGGTTACAGCTCTGGAAACACCATATATTTT.

This clonotype was detected only a few times. This chain uses TRBV20-1 with TRBJ1-1; D not certain. The CDR3 spans 12 residues. The V gene lost 3 bases and the J gene lost 7 bases, with 12 bases spanning the gap. Germline-derived CDR1 and CDR2 are DFQATT and SNEGSKA (reference sequence). The DNA of the CDR3 is TGCAGTGCTAGTAGGATGGGGATTGAAGCTTTCTTT. It translates to CSASRMGIEAFF.

This CDR3 reads CASSFGRGLYNEQFF. DNA of the CDR3: TGTGCCAGCAGTTTCGGCAGGGGGCTCTACAATGAGCAGTTCTTC. The gene calls are TRBV27 and TRBJ2-1; TRBD1 aligns across 8 bases. Unmatched junction bases numbered 4, after V lost 3 bases and J lost 3 bases. There are 15 residues in the CDR3. Germline V gives CDR1 MNHEY, CDR2 SMNVEV (reference sequence).

This clonotype has a handful of counts. The V call is TRBV15, the J call TRBJ2-5; unclear D gene. V was cut by 4 bases and J by 4 bases, with 10 bases left in between. CDR3 size: 13 residues. Germline V CDR1 and CDR2: LNHNV, YYDKDF (reference sequence). The CDR3 sequence: CATSTAARETQYF. CDR3 nucleotide sequence: TGTGCCACCAGCACCGCGGCGCGAGAGACCCAGTACTTC.

The chain couples TRBV12-3 or TRBV12-4 to TRBJ1-2, with a tentative D call TRBD1 (6 bases). V gave up 6 bases and J gave up 4 bases, with 9 bases separating them. The CDR3 consists of 12 residues. This CDR3 is CASRSDSYGYTF. The CDR3 DNA is TGTGCCAGCAGGTCGGACAGCTATGGCTACACCTTC.

This chain uses TRBV5-1 with TRBJ2-7, with D perhaps matching TRBD1 or TRBD2 (6 bases each). This CDR3 is built from 15 residues. CDR1 is SGHRS, CDR2 YFSETQ, per germline. Trimming took off 1 base at V and 3 bases at J, with 14 bases between the two ends. CDR3 coding DNA: TGCGCCAGCAGCTTGATGAGGGGGGAACTCTACGAGCAGTACTTC. It codes for CASSLMRGELYEQYF.

This clonotype has a count of ten or more. The rearrangement joins TRBV4-3 to TRBJ2-2; no reliable D call. The CDR3 has 11 amino acids. Germline lookup yields CDR1 LGHNA and CDR2 YSLEER. V was cut by 4 bases and J by 6 bases, with 3 bases left in between. For the CDR3, the DNA is TGCGCCAGCAGCCGGGCCGGGGAGCTGTTTTTT. Translation: CASSRAGELFF.

The chain combines TRBV5-1 with TRBJ2-3; 12 bases fit TRBD2. V lost 4 bases, J lost 2 bases, and 8 bases stayed unmatched. The CDR3 runs to 17 residues. Germline CDR1 reads SGHRS; CDR2 reads YFSETQ. CDR3: CASSLLGLAGHTDTQYF. DNA for the CDR3: TGCGCCAGCAGCCTCCTGGGACTAGCGGGCCACACAGATACGCAGTATTTT.

The rearrangement joins TRBV7-2 to TRBJ2-7; D possibly corresponds to TRBD1 (5 bases). This CDR3 spans 15 amino acids. Germline values: CDR1 SGHTA, CDR2 FQGNSA. Between the trimmed V and J ends, which lost 5 bases and 6 bases, there was a span of 20 bases. The CDR3 loop reads CASSPTTDNLGEQYF. The CDR3 DNA reads as TGTGCCAGCAGCCCGACCACGGACAACCTCGGCGAGCAGTACTTC. Full variable domain (missing parts from reference TRBV7-2 and TRBJ2-7): GAGVSQSPSNKVTEKGKDVELRCDPISGHTALYWYRQSLGQGLEFLIYFQGNSAPDKSGLPSDRFSAERTGGSVSTLTIQRTQQEDSAVYLCASSPTTDNLGEQYFGPGTRLTVT.

V is TRBV19 and J is TRBJ2-1; D unclear. CDR1 and CDR2 (germline): LNHDA, SQIVND (reference sequence). V dropped 8 bases and J dropped 1 base, with 12 bases sitting between them. This CDR3 comprises 14 residues. The CDR3 nucleotides read TGTGCCAGTCGGGCGGCAACATCCTACAATGAGCAGTTCTTC. It is translated as CASRAATSYNEQFF.

The rearrangement uses TRBV7-9 and TRBJ2-5; D remains ambiguous. The length of the CDR3 is 14 residues. Germline assignment: CDR1 SEHNR and CDR2 FQNEAQ (reference sequence). Deletions cut 7 bases from V and 4 bases from J, with 16 bases between. CDR3: CASNKGRVIETQYF. The CDR3 bases are TGTGCCAGCAACAAAGGTCGTGTCATAGAGACCCAGTACTTC.

This clonotype has more than one count but fewer than ten. The V and J genes are TRBV15 and TRBJ1-1, with a possible D match to TRBD1 (5 bases). The V gene lost 3 bases and the J gene lost 3 bases, with 11 bases spanning the gap. Germline V gene lookup returns CDR1 LNHNV and CDR2 YYDKDF (reference sequence). This CDR3 has 14 residues. CDR3 region: CATSSGGWDTEAFF. The CDR3 DNA is TGTGCCACCAGCAGTGGGGGGTGGGACACTGAAGCTTTCTTT.

This clonotype was counted between two and nine times. The chain links TRBV29-1 to TRBJ2-7; 9 bases fit TRBD2. CDR1 is SQVTM, CDR2 ANQGSEA, per germline. The junction had 8 bases not matched to a gene; V was cut back by 4 bases and J by 4 bases. This CDR3 is built from 14 residues. Written as DNA, the CDR3 is TGCAGCGTTGCCTCAGCGGGGGGTCTGTACGAGCAGTACTTC. Amino acids: CSVASAGGLYEQYF.

This chain joins TRBV6-2 or TRBV6-3 and TRBJ2-1; 8 bases agree with TRBD2. Germline trimming cut 2 bases from V and 5 bases from J; bases unmatched to any gene: 8. The length of the CDR3 is 16 residues. Germline CDR1 is MNHEY and CDR2 is SVGEGT. The CDR3 protein is CASSYRAGGTDNEQFF. In DNA, the CDR3 is TGTGCCAGCAGTTACAGGGCGGGAGGAACAGACAATGAGCAGTTCTTC.

Only a few counts were recorded for this clonotype. The rearrangement uses TRBV7-9 and TRBJ2-7; TRBD2 matches 9 bases. The germline CDR1 and CDR2 sequences are SEHNR and FQNEAQ (reference sequence). The CDR3 is made up of 14 amino acids. After removal of 1 base from V and 6 bases from J, the junction contained 4 bases not matched to a gene. In DNA, the CDR3 is TGTGCCAGCAGCTTAGTAGCGGGAGCGCGCGAGCAGTACTTC. Residues: CASSLVAGAREQYF.

The table lists this clonotype with a few counts. The CDR3 DNA is TGTGCCAGCAGGGGGACAGGGACAATTTACTCCTACGAGCAGTACTTC. It encodes CASRGTGTIYSYEQYF. V is TRBV12-3 or TRBV12-4 and J is TRBJ2-7, with 9 bases fitting TRBD1. The CDR3 consists of 16 residues. The V segment lost 6 bases and the J segment 0 bases; nucleotides outside the gene matches: 9.

The chain couples TRBV12-5 to TRBJ2-3, with D possibly being TRBD2 (5 bases). The germline gives CDR1 LGHNT, CDR2 FRNRAP. V lost 6 bases to trimming and J lost 2 bases, with 18 bases between them. This CDR3 has 16 residues. In DNA, the CDR3 is TGTGCTAGTGGAGCGATCAGGAGGTCCGACACAGATACGCAGTATTTT. This translates into CASGAIRRSDTDTQYF.

The chain has TRBV12-3 or TRBV12-4 and TRBJ2-2; possible D gene TRBD1, 6 bases. The CDR3 sequence is 15 residues long. Trimming stripped 3 bases from V and 5 bases from J, with 13 bases between. The CDR3 region has the DNA TGTGCCAGCAGTTTGGCAGGGGCCCGAACCGGGGAGCTGTTTTTT. It yields the protein CASSLAGARTGELFF.